A few counts support the clone carrying this T cell receptor (beta chain). Its antigen is still unknown. Profiled with immunoSEQ multiplex PCR; TCRdb holds only in-frame clones, not every one. The data hold around 26,000 clones, with 65% to 80% observed a single time. The sample originates from a study of OX40 agonist ivuxolimab in advanced cancers. At the level of the study: Patients were over 65% male with ages roughly 20 to 90, mean about 65. Notes on the study in general: In general, CD8+ T cells held more expanded clones than CD4+ did, on average. Circulating CD4+ and CD8+ T cells showed clonal expansion by week 6 at 0.1 to 3.0 mg/kg.

V was trimmed by 1 base and J by 3 bases, leaving 12 bases between them. CDR3 size: 15 residues. Germline V gene lookup returns CDR1 MGHRA and CDR2 YSYEKL. The chain combines TRBV4-1 with TRBJ2-5; D is perhaps TRBD2 (5 bases). The input for sequencing was CD4+ or CD8+ T cells sorted from blood, taken in a trial of the OX40 agonist ivuxolimab. The clonotype originates from an adult with an advanced solid tumor such as melanoma, head and neck, liver or kidney cancer. The CDR3 spells CASSQVPGFEETQYF. The CDR3 DNA follows: TGCGCCAGCAGCCAAGTCCCGGGATTCGAAGAGACCCAGTACTTC.